The TCR beta chain under discussion was sequenced for a study of T cells after yellow fever vaccination (dated by TCRdb to the late 2010s). Turning to the overall study: The SMART-Seq v4 Ultra Low Input RNA kit was used to prepare libraries from fractions with low cell numbers. To track T-cell clones before and after primary and booster YFV17D yellow fever vaccination, bulk TCR alpha and beta repertoires were sequenced longitudinally. Two healthy male donors made up the cohort, one aged 18 to 30 years and the other aged 30 to 40 years. Blood was drawn at multiple timepoints before and after primary and secondary immunization, with bulk PBMC replicates and cell subsets isolated. On the study overall, not on this receptor specifically: Computational filtering was needed because FACS-sorted repertoires could contain abundant contaminating clonotypes from the bulk population. Most clones expanded after primary vaccination (96% of CD4 and roughly 91% of CD8) were re-detected after the booster, suggesting that broad memory maintenance occurred. Compared with the primary T-cell response, the secondary T-cell response was weaker but faster, peaking on day 5 rather than day 15. A small fraction of clonotypes appeared in both the CD4 and CD8 compartments, likely as a result of convergent recombination. Because only two donors were included in the study, the extent to which the findings can be generalized is limited.

Taken with the paper, the label for treatment or condition translates to: live attenuated yellow fever vaccine strain. A standard Ficoll-Paque protocol was used to isolate PBMCs from peripheral blood. Dynabeads CD4 and CD8 positive selection kits were used to isolate the CD4 and CD8 T-cell fractions. TriZol was used to extract RNA from bulk PBMCs, CD4 and CD8 fractions, and dextramer-positive and dextramer-negative fractions. Instrument used: Illumina NovaSeq 6000. TCR cDNA was synthesized by 5'RACE template switching, which introduced a universal primer site and unique molecular identifiers. cDNA synthesis was primed from both the TCR alpha and TCR beta constant segments. Library amplification used two PCR steps, and the second PCR step added sample barcodes and sequencing adapters. Sequencing of libraries was done on Illumina HiSeq 2500 (2x100 bp) or NovaSeq (2x150 bp). Per the original workflow: MIGEC was used to demultiplex reads and collapse the reads into UMI consensus sequences, and MiXCR was used for V(D)J alignment. Vaccine-responding clonotypes were defined with edgeR using replicate PBMC samples, requiring FDR below 0.01 and a log2 fold change above 5 up to day 15. CD4 or CD8 identity was assigned to each bulk clonotype according to whether the clonotype was present at higher abundance in the sequenced CD4 repertoire or the sequenced CD8 repertoire. In TCRdb, the public reads were trimmed at Q25 with fastp and aligned with MiXCR, with productive beta chains retained. Entries are consolidated by CDR3 protein sequence, retaining the most common genes and DNA. TCRdb, rather than the study authors, made the V and J calls. A total of a few hundred thousand distinct CDR3 sequences appear in this sample, roughly 5.2% of them only once. The ten most abundant clones make up approximately 3.5% of the sample.

The germline V gene (reference sequence) specifies DFQATT as CDR1 and SNEGSKA as CDR2. From cysteine to phenylalanine, the CDR3 is 14 amino acids long. The only DNA kept is the CDR3, 42 bases in frame from the first base. Trimming costs V 2 bases and J 0 bases, and their ends lie 10 bases apart. About this clonotype: Which antigen it targets is not known. No qualities accompany the bases; no much larger clone lies one base away.

This receptor was identified in a man aged 18 to 29 who received the YFV17D yellow fever vaccine. Source: CD4+ T cells sorted from PBMCs, taken on the day of the yellow fever booster vaccination. This chain joins TRBV20-1 to TRBJ1-2; matching of 5 bases hints at TRBD1 as the D gene. The DNA reads TGCAGTGCTAGACGACAGTTAGCTAACTATGGCTACACCTTC. Translated, it gives CSARRQLANYGYTF.